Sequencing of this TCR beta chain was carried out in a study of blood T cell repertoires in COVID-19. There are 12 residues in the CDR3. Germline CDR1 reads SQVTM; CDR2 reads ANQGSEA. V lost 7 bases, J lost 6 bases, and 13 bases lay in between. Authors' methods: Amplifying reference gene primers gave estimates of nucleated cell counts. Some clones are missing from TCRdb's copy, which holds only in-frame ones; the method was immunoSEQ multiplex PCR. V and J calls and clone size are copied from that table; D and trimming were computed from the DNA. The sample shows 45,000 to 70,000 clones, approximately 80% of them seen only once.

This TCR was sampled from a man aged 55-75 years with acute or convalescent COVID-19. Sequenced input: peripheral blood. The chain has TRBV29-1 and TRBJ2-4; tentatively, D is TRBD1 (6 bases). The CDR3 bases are TGCAGCGCTGGGGGACAACGAAACATTCAGTACTTC. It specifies CSAGGQRNIQYF.